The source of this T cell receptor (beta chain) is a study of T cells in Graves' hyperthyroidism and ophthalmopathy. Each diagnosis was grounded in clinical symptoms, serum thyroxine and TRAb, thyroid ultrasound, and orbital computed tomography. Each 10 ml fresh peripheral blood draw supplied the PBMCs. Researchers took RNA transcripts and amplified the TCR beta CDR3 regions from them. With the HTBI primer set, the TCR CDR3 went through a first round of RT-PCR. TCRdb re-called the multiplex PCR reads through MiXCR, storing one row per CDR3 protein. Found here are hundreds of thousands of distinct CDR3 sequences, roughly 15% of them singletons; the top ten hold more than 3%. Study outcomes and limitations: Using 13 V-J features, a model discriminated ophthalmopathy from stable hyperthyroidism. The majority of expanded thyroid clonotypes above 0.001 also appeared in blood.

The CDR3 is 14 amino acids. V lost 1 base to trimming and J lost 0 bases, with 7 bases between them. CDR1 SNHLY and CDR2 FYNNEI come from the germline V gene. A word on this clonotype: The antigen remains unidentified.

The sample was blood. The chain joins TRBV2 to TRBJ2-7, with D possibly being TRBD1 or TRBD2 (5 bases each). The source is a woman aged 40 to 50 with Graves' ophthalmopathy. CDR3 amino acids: CASSEGGASYEQYF. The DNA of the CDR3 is TGTGCCAGCAGTGAAGGAGGGGCCTCCTACGAGCAGTACTTC.